This T cell receptor beta chain was captured by sequencing in a study of T cells in Graves' hyperthyroidism and ophthalmopathy. For the study at large: Any treatment followed the collection of peripheral blood at initial diagnosis.

Study-wide results and limits: Ophthalmopathy prediction by the model preceded onset by a median about 6.5 months. In the analysis, a 13 V-J model separated ophthalmopathy from stable hyperthyroidism.

With respect to this clonotype: The antigen is undetermined.

Stable hyperthyroidism: no ophthalmopathy progression over 18 months of follow-up. The investigators amplified TCR beta CDR3 regions from RNA transcripts. The HTBI primer set was used in a first-round RT-PCR of the TCR CDR3. Each CDR3 protein gets one entry after TCRdb re-called the multiplex PCR reads with MiXCR. This sample yields about 500,000 distinct CDR3 sequences, of which 16% are seen a single time; about 17% belongs to the top ten. The CDR3 length is 14 residues. V lost 5 bases and J lost 3; bases outside the gene matches: 4. Per the germline V gene, CDR1 is DFQATT and CDR2 is SNEGSKA (reference sequence).

The origin of this receptor is a woman aged 18-30 years with Graves' hyperthyroidism. Sequencing used blood. J is TRBJ2-3 and V is TRBV20-1, with 11 bases aligning to TRBD2. The CDR3 region has the DNA TGCAGTGCTCTAAGGACTAGCGGGACAGATACGCAGTATTTT. Encoded protein: CSALRTSGTDTQYF.